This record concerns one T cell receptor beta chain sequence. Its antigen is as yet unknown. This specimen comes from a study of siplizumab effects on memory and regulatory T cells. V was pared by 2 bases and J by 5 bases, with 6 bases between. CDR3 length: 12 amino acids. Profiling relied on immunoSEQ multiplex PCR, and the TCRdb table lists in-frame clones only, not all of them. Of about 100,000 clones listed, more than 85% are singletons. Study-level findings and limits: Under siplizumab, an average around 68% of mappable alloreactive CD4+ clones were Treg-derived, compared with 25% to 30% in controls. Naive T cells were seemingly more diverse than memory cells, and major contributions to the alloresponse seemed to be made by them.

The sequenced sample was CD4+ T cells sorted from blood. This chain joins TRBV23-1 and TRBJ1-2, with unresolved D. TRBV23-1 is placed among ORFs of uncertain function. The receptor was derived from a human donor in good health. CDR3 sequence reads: CASSQRCYGYTF. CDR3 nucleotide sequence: TGCGCCAGCAGTCAACGGTGTTATGGCTACACCTTC.